Following are 17 T cell receptor beta chains from one sample sequenced in a study of cytomegalovirus exposure and HLA in healthy donors. The study ran its PCR with 60 Vbeta and 13 Jbeta primers. TCRdb's copy holds only in-frame clones and misses some; the assay was immunoSEQ multiplex PCR. The data contain 150,000 to 180,000 clones, roughly 81% of them singletons. Sequences were obtained from PBMCs. These receptors were collected from a woman between 18 and 29 years old in good health and CMV-seronegative.

The chain employs TRBV11-3 and TRBJ2-7; 15 positions agree with TRBD2. The CDR3 consists of 17 residues. Per the germline V gene, CDR1 is SGHNT and CDR2 is YENEEA. J gave up 6 bases and V 1 base, and 7 bases lay outside the gene matches. In nucleotides, the CDR3 is TGTGCCAGCAGCTTAGGTGGACTAGCGGGAGGGCCGTCCGAGCAGTACTTC. Protein: CASSLGGLAGGPSEQYF.

The V and J genes are TRBV6-5 and TRBJ2-7, with D perhaps matching TRBD1 (6 bases). Between the trimmed V and J ends, which lost 4 bases and 6 bases, there was a span of 10 bases. Germline-derived CDR1 and CDR2 are MNHEY and SVGAGI. The length of the CDR3 is 12 residues. Written as DNA, the CDR3 is TGTGCCAGCAGTTCACAGGGTCCCGAGCAGTACTTC. Translating it yields CASSSQGPEQYF.

The gene calls are TRBV11-2 and TRBJ2-5, with unresolved D. The J call is doubtful: the DNA matches TRBJ2-7 better. The CDR3 has 13 residues. Germline assignment: CDR1 SGHAT and CDR2 FQNNGV. The CDR3 loop is CASSPHLNYEQYF. The CDR3 DNA reads TGTGCCAGCAGCCCCCACCTCAACTACGAGCAGTACTTC.

This clone was detected once. The rearrangement links TRBV9 to TRBJ2-1, with 10 nucleotides matching TRBD1. This CDR3 has 15 residues. The ends lost 3 bases at V and 9 bases at J; junction bases unmatched: 9. CDR1 is SGDLS and CDR2 is YYNGEE in the germline V gene. CDR3 amino acids: CASSGDRGLVGEQFF. The CDR3 DNA follows: TGTGCCAGCAGCGGGGACAGGGGACTGGTGGGTGAGCAGTTCTTC.

J is TRBJ2-1 and V is TRBV5-1; D call uncertain. The CDR3 contains 13 residues. Germline CDR1 reads SGHRS; CDR2 reads YFSETQ. The germline V and J ends were trimmed by 0 bases and 8 bases, with 9 bases remaining between them. DNA of the CDR3: TGCGCCAGCAGCTTGGCCGACATACATGAGCAGTTCTTC. Encoded protein: CASSLADIHEQFF.

This clone has just a few counts. This chain links TRBV28 with TRBJ1-4, with 9 bases lining up with TRBD1. V shed 5 bases and J 5 bases; nucleotides not matched to a gene: 6. CDR1 MDHEN and CDR2 SYDVKM come from the germline V gene. This CDR3 comprises 15 residues. DNA of the CDR3: TGTGCCAGCAGTCCTCCGGGACAGGGAAATGAAAAACTGTTTTTT. Translating gives CASSPPGQGNEKLFF.

The gene calls are TRBV5-1 and TRBJ2-7, with 9 bases that match TRBD1. The CDR3 extends over 15 amino acids. Germline CDR1 SGHRS, CDR2 YFSETQ. The ends lost 4 bases at V and 3 bases at J; junction bases unmatched: 8. The DNA for the CDR3 is TGCGCCAGCAGCCAGGCCGGGACAGGGTTCTACGAGCAGTACTTC. Translated: CASSQAGTGFYEQYF.

The chain is built from TRBV6-4 and TRBJ2-6; D call uncertain. The germline V and J ends were trimmed by 2 bases and 0 bases, with 8 bases remaining between them. Per the germline V gene, CDR1 is MRHNA and CDR2 is SNTAGT. The length of the CDR3 is 16 residues. CDR3: CASSDGGSSGANVLTF. In DNA, the CDR3 is TGTGCCAGCAGTGACGGTGGCAGCTCTGGGGCCAACGTCCTGACTTTC.

The genes are TRBV7-6 and TRBJ2-1, with 12 bases lining up with TRBD2. This CDR3 has 16 residues. Germline CDR1 and CDR2: SGHVS and FNYEAQ. Trimming took 4 bases from V and 8 from J; bases not matched to a gene: 9. The CDR3 protein is CASSSRTSGKYDEQFF. Here the CDR3 DNA reads TGTGCCAGCAGCTCGAGGACTAGCGGGAAGTATGATGAGCAGTTCTTC.

The chain recombines TRBV4-2 with TRBJ2-5, with 7 bases that match TRBD1. TRBJ2-7 explains the end of the DNA better; the J call may be wrong. The CDR3 is 14 residues long. Germline loops: CDR1 LGHNA, CDR2 YNFKEQ. DNA of the CDR3: TGTGCCAGCAGCCAAGAACCAGGGGGCTACGAGCAGTACTTC. This sequence encodes CASSQEPGGYEQYF.

The V and J genes are TRBV7-9 and TRBJ2-5; a weak D match, TRBD1 (6 bases). Germline V gene sequence: CDR1 SEHNR, CDR2 FQNEAQ (reference sequence). Trimming stripped 4 bases from V and 1 base from J, with 7 bases between. There are 13 residues in the CDR3. This CDR3 reads CASSSTGQETQYF. The CDR3 bases are TGTGCCAGCAGCTCGACAGGCCAAGAGACCCAGTACTTC.

The chain joins TRBV7-6 to TRBJ2-3; 10 bases are a match to TRBD1. The CDR3 sequence is 14 residues long. Per germline, CDR1 SGHVS and CDR2 FNYEAQ. The V gene end was trimmed by 5 bases and the J gene end by 4 bases; junction bases not matched to a gene: 3. Here the CDR3 DNA reads TGTGCCAGCAGCGCGGACAGGGGGGCAGATACGCAGTATTTT. It codes for CASSADRGADTQYF.

V and J are TRBV28 and TRBJ1-4; the D gene is possibly TRBD1 (5 bases). Trimming removed 3 bases from V and 8 bases from J, with 16 bases in between. CDR1 MDHEN and CDR2 SYDVKM come from the germline V gene. The CDR3 spans 15 residues. The chain's CDR3 is CASSLRAGSQEKLFF. CDR3 sequence (DNA): TGTGCCAGCAGTTTGAGAGCAGGGTCCCAGGAAAAACTGTTTTTT.

In nucleotides, the CDR3 is TGCAGCGTCAGGGGGACGGCCTTAGACAATGAGCAGTTCTTC. It codes for CSVRGTALDNEQFF. This chain connects TRBV29-1 to TRBJ2-1, with TRBD1 matching 7 bases. CDR3 length: 14 amino acids. Germline V gene data show CDR1 as SQVTM and CDR2 as ANQGSEA. Trimming removed 6 bases from V and 5 bases from J; junction bases left unmatched: 10.

This chain links TRBV28 with TRBJ1-2; D is unclear. The V and J ends lost 7 bases and 1 base respectively, with 7 bases between them. Germline-derived CDR1 and CDR2 are MDHEN and SYDVKM. The CDR3 is 12 amino acids. The DNA of the CDR3 is TGTGCCAGCACTTCAGATAACTATGGCTACACCTTC. It is translated as CASTSDNYGYTF.

In regard to this clone: Other DNA sequences in this specimen translate into the identical CDR3. This chain links TRBV11-3 with TRBJ2-5; 13 bases map to TRBD2. Germline values: CDR1 SGHNT, CDR2 YENEEA. CDR3 length: 17 amino acids. Unmatched junction bases numbered 4, after V lost 1 base and J lost 2 bases. CDR3 in DNA: TGTGCCAGCAGCTTAGGTCTGACTAGCGGGAGGCAAGAGACCCAGTACTTC. Its protein is CASSLGLTSGRQETQYF.

The genes are TRBV28 and TRBJ1-3; possible D gene TRBD1, 5 bases. Germline lookup yields CDR1 MDHEN and CDR2 SYDVKM. The CDR3 spans 18 residues. V was pared by 4 bases and J by 0 bases, with 19 bases between. CDR3 region: CASSSTLGPGYSGNTIYF. CDR3 bases: TGTGCCAGCAGTTCTACCTTGGGGCCCGGTTACTCTGGAAACACCATATATTTT.